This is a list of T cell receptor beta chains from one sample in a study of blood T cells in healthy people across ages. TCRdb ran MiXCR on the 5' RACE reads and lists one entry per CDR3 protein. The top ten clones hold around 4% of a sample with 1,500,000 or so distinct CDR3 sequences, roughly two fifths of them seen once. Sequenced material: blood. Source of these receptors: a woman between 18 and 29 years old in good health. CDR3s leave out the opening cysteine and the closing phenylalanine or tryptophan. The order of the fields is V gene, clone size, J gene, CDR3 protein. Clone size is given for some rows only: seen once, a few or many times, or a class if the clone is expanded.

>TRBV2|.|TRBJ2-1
ASRKESNSYNEQF
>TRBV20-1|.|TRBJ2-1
SARDLPGTSGGNEQF
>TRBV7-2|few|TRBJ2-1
ASSKPGRYDNEQF
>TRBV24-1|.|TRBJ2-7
ATSDPTLDSRSYEQY
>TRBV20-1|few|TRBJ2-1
STYTRAGYNEQF
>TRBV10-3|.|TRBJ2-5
AISERTSGLQETQY
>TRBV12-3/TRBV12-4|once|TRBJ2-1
ASSLEMYGYNEQF
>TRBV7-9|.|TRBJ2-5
ASGIRTSGKCNEQY
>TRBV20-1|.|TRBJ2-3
RGLTDTQY
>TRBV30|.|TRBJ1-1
AWSVIAGNTEAF
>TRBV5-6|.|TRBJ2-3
ASTYRQDSSDTQY
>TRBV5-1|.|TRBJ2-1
ASSLGQQNEQF
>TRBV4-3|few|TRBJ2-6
ASSHLGAGANVLT
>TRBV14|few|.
ASSQDPMILAGAEQY
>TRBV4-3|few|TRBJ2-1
ASSQEGPREEDEQF
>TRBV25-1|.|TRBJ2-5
ASSEPRYQETQY
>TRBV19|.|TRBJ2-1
ASKDRYNEQF
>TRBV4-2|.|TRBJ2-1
ASSQDYSTRGETQF
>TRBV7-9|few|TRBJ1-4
ASSKPGTGDKLF
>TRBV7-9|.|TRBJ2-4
ASSQGFGLAKNIQY
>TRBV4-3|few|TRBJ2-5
ASSQESAQETQY
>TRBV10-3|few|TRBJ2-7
AISPGDSYEQY
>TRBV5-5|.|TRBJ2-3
ASMASTDTQY
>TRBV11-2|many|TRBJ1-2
ASKGRERSGYT
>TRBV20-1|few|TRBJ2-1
SASRGLNEQF
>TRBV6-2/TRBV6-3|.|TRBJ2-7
VTCPGATYEQY
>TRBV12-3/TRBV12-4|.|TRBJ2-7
ASSLTRVSPYEQY
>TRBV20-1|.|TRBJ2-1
SARVGGATPEQF
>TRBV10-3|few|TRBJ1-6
AIRRTGSSYNSPLH
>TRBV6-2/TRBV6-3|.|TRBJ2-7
ASSYAWEQY
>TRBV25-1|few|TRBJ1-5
ASSGGQVGDQPQH
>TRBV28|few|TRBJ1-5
ASSLSWAGSNQPQH
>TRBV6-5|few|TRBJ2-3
ASSYGGETDTQY
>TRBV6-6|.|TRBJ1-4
ASSPQRSDEKLF
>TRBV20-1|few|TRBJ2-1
SAISGRGTYNEQF
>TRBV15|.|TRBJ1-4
ATSRVQGVLEKLF
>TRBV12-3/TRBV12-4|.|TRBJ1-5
ASNYRDSNQPQH
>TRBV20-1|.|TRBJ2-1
SALYSGTNYRDEQF
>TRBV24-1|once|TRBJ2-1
ATRSGGDEQF
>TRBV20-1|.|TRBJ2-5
SARDPRHNQETQY
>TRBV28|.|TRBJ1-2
ASRDGDWGYT
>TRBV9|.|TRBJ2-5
ASSARLSQETQY